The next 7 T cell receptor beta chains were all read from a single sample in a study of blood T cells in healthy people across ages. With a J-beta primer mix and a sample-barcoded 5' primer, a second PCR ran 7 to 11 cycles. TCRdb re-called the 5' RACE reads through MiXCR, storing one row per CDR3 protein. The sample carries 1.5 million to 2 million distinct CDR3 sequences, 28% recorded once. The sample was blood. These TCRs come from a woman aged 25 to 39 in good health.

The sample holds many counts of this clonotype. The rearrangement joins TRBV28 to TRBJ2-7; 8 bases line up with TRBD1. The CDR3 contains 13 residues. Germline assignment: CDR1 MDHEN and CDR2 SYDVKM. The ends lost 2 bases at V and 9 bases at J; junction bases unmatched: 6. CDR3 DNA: TGTGCCAGCAGTTTAGATTGGACAGGGCCGCAGTACTTC. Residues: CASSLDWTGPQYF.

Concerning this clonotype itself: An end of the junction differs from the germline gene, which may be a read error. The CDR3 is CANSLTDRAKIAQYF. The CDR3 DNA is TGCGCCAACAGCCTGACGGACAGGGCAAAAATAGCGCAGTATTTT. The chain has TRBV5-1 and TRBJ2-3, with 8 bases that match TRBD1. The CDR3 is made up of 15 amino acids. Germline V gene sequence: CDR1 SGHRS, CDR2 YFSETQ.

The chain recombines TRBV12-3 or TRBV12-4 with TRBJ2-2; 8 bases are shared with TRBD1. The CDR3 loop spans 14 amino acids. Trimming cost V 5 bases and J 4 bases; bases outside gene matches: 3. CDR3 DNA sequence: TGTGCCAGCAGTACCACAGGGGGCACCGGGGAGCTGTTTTTT. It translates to CASSTTGGTGELFF.

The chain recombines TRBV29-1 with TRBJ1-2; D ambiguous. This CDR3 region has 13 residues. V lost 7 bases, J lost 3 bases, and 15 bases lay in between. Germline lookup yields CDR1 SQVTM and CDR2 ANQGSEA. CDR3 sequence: CSASGQVDYGYTF. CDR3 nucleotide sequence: TGCAGCGCCTCTGGGCAGGTCGACTATGGCTACACCTTC.

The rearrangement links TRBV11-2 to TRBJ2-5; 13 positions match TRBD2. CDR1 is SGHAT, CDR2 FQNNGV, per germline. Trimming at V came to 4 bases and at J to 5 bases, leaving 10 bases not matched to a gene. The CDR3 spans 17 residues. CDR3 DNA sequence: TGTGCCAGCAGCTCGCCGGGACTAGCGGGGTTCGAGGAGACCCAGTACTTC. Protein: CASSSPGLAGFEETQYF.

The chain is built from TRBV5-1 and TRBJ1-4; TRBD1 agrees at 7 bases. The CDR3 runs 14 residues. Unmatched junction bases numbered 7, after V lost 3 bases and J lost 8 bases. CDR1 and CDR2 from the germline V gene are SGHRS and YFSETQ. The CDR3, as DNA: TGCGCCAGCAGCTCCCGGGACAGCGGGGAAAAACTGTTTTTT. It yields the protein CASSSRDSGEKLFF.

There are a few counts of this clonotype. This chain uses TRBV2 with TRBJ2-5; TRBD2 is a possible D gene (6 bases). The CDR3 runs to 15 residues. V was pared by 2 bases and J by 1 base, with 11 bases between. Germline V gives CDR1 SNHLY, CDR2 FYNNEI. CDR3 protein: CASSESGPLQETQYF. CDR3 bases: TGTGCCAGCAGTGAAAGCGGGCCTCTCCAAGAGACCCAGTACTTC.